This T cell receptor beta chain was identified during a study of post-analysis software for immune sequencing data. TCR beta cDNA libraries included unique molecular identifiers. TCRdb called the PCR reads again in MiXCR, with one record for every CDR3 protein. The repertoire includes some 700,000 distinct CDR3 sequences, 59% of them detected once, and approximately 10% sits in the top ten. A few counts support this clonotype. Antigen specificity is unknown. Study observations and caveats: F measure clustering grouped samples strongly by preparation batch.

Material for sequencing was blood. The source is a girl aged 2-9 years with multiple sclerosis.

The CDR3 coding sequence is TGCGCCAGCAGCCGGGACAGGGGGGGCTCCCCGGACAATGAGCAGTTCTTC. It is translated as CASSRDRGGSPDNEQFF. The J gene is TRBJ2-1, the V gene TRBV10-1, with 11 nucleotides matching TRBD1. CDR3 size: 17 residues. Per the germline V gene, CDR1 is WNHNN and CDR2 is SYGVQD (reference sequence). After removal of 6 bases from V and 5 bases from J, the junction contained 12 bases not matched to a gene.